The clone carrying this T cell receptor beta chain was seen ten or more times. Its antigen remains unknown. Trimming took 0 bases from V and 8 from J, leaving 16 bases between them. Germline V gives CDR1 DFQATT, CDR2 SNEGSKA (reference sequence). The CDR3 has 15 amino acids. TCRdb re-called the RT-PCR reads through MiXCR, storing one row per CDR3 protein. Of 750,000 to 850,000 distinct CDR3 sequences in the sample, around 18% were seen once. The data belong to a study of response to subunit inactivated influenza vaccine. Study-level findings and limits: New T cells are recruited in small numbers by each seasonal influenza vaccination, according to the authors' suggestion.

This receptor was obtained from a man aged 45-60 years who received an inactivated influenza vaccine. The V call is TRBV20-1, the J call TRBJ1-4; tentatively, D is TRBD1 (6 bases). Sequenced material: PBMCs from blood, taken more than 4 days after vaccination. The CDR3: CSARDPTGAGEKLFF. CDR3 nucleotides: TGCAGTGCTAGAGATCCGACAGGAGCAGGGGAAAAACTGTTTTTT.